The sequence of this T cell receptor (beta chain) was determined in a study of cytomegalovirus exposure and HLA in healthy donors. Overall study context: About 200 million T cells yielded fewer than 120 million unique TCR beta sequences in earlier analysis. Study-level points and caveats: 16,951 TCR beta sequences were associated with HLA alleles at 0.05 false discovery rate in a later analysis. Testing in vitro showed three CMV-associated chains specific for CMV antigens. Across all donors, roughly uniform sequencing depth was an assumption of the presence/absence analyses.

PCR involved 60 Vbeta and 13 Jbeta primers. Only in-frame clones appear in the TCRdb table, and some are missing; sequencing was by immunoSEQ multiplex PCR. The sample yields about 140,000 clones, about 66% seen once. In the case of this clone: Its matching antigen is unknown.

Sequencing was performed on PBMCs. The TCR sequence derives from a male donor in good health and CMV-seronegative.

The CDR3 coding sequence is TGTGCCATCAGTGAGGCGGGCGGTCGGCAAGAGACCCAGTACTTC. Its protein is CAISEAGGRQETQYF. The genes are TRBV10-3 and TRBJ2-5; possible D gene TRBD2, 5 bases. CDR3 size: 15 residues. The V gene lost 2 bases and the J gene lost 2 bases, with 12 bases spanning the gap. Germline V gives CDR1 ENHRY, CDR2 SYGVKD.